This TCR beta chain was captured by sequencing in a study of blood T cell repertoires in COVID-19. Study-level information: Acute and convalescent COVID-19 specimens originated in the United States, Italy and Spain. The analysed material was cDNA or gDNA that came from T cells, B-cell-depleted T cells, or PBMCs.

Germline V lookup: CDR1 LGHNA, CDR2 YNFKEQ. J was trimmed by 2 bases and V by 5 bases; bases with no gene match: 4. The CDR3 sequence is 15 residues long. Authors' data handling: It was from reference gene primer amplification that nucleated cell counts were estimated. Repertoires were generated with immunoSEQ multiplex PCR, while TCRdb's copy carries only in-frame clones and drops some. That table supplies the V and J calls and clone size; D and trimming were determined from the DNA. Of 30,000 to 40,000 clones listed, about 91% are singletons. The chain recombines TRBV4-2 with TRBJ2-5; TRBD2 aligns across 11 bases. Sequenced input: peripheral blood. The TCR comes from a woman aged 70 to 79 with active COVID-19. CDR3 residues: CASSVGTSGQETQYF. CDR3 coding DNA: TGTGCCAGCAGCGTTGGGACTAGCGGACAAGAGACCCAGTACTTC.